This T cell receptor beta chain was recovered during a study of T-cell memory formation after mild COVID-19. TCRalpha and TCRbeta libraries used 5'RACE with constant-segment primers and UMIs. TCRdb reprocessed the 5' RACE reads via MiXCR and lists one record per CDR3 protein. The profile shows approximately 300,000 distinct CDR3 sequences, less than 20% of them singletons. The receptor's source is a man aged 18 to 35 who had mild COVID-19 (a few samples of this study predate the infection). Cell type and time point are not known. Material: PBMCs or a T cell subset sorted from them (not recorded which).

The CDR3 DNA reads as TGCAGTGCTACCGTCGGGACTAGTTACCAAGAGACCCAGTACTTC. The encoded protein is CSATVGTSYQETQYF. This chain connects TRBV20-1 to TRBJ2-5; TRBD2 agrees at 8 bases. CDR1 is DFQATT and CDR2 is SNEGSKA in the germline V gene (reference sequence). The CDR3 sequence is 15 residues long. Trimming took 4 bases from V and 0 from J; bases not matched to a gene: 7.